A selection of T cell receptor beta chains follows, all from one sample in a study of low-dose radiotherapy and immunotherapy resistance in tumors. TCRdb recomputed calls from the reads with MiXCR, one row per CDR3 protein. The data show 65,000 to 100,000 distinct CDR3 sequences, with roughly a sixth seen just once and 2.8% held by the top ten. The sequencing used PBMCs, collected before treatment. The receptors originated from a male donor with prostate cancer. Both conserved end residues are part of each CDR3. The order of the fields is clone size, D gene, J gene, V gene, CDR3 protein, CDR3 DNA. A D gene is named only where the DNA matches it firmly. The size entry is marked missing in some rows and otherwise reads once, few, many or a size class.

clone_size: many; d_call: -; j_call: TRBJ2-1; v_call: TRBV6-2/TRBV6-3; cdr3_aa: CASRHDARVHNEQFF; cdr3_nt: TGTGCCAGCAGACACGACGCCCGGGTGCACAATGAGCAGTTCTTC
clone_size: many; d_call: -; j_call: TRBJ2-3; v_call: TRBV10-3; cdr3_aa: CAISAVSEDPRTDTQYF; cdr3_nt: TGTGCCATCAGCGCGGTTAGCGAAGACCCGCGCACAGATACGCAGTATTTT
clone_size: many; d_call: -; j_call: TRBJ1-1; v_call: TRBV3-1; cdr3_aa: CASSQGSNTEAFF; cdr3_nt: TGTGCCAGCAGCCAAGGGTCGAACACTGAAGCTTTCTTT
clone_size: many; d_call: -; j_call: TRBJ1-4; v_call: TRBV2; cdr3_aa: CASSETHNEKLFF; cdr3_nt: TGTGCCAGCAGTGAGACCCATAATGAAAAACTGTTTTTT
clone_size: many; d_call: -; j_call: TRBJ2-7; v_call: TRBV4-2; cdr3_aa: CASSPGDEGGGYEQYF; cdr3_nt: TGTGCCAGCAGCCCTGGGGACGAAGGGGGGGGGTACGAGCAGTACTTC
clone_size: -; d_call: -; j_call: TRBJ2-7; v_call: TRBV10-3; cdr3_aa: CAISESGKSYEQYF; cdr3_nt: TGTGCCATCAGTGAGTCGGGGAAATCCTACGAGCAGTACTTC
clone_size: many; d_call: -; j_call: TRBJ2-7; v_call: TRBV10-3; cdr3_aa: CAISERGESSYEQYF; cdr3_nt: TGTGCCATCAGTGAGCGTGGGGAAAGCTCCTACGAGCAGTACTTC
clone_size: many; d_call: -; j_call: TRBJ2-7; v_call: TRBV4-2; cdr3_aa: CASSQEGGGDYEQYF; cdr3_nt: TGTGCCAGCAGCCAAGAGGGGGGCGGAGACTACGAGCAGTACTTC
clone_size: many; d_call: -; j_call: TRBJ2-1; v_call: TRBV20-1; cdr3_aa: CSARDKDRGQWEQFF; cdr3_nt: TGCAGTGCTAGAGATAAAGATAGGGGCCAGTGGGAGCAGTTCTTC
clone_size: few; d_call: TRBD2; j_call: TRBJ2-5; v_call: TRBV20-1; cdr3_aa: CSAKDLRGVYQETQYF; cdr3_nt: TGCAGTGCTAAGGATCTGCGGGGGGTTTACCAAGAGACCCAGTACTTC
clone_size: many; d_call: -; j_call: TRBJ2-2; v_call: TRBV3-1; cdr3_aa: CASSPRDNTGELFF; cdr3_nt: TGTGCCAGCAGCCCCCGGGATAACACCGGGGAGCTGTTTTTT
clone_size: many; d_call: -; j_call: TRBJ1-5; v_call: TRBV12-5; cdr3_aa: CASGLDQPQHF; cdr3_nt: TGTGCTAGTGGTTTGGACCAGCCCCAGCATTTT
clone_size: many; d_call: -; j_call: TRBJ2-3; v_call: TRBV7-8; cdr3_aa: CASSPLRLASFTDTQYF; cdr3_nt: TGTGCCAGCAGCCCCCTACGGCTAGCGAGTTTCACAGATACGCAGTATTTT
clone_size: many; d_call: TRBD2; j_call: TRBJ2-7; v_call: TRBV5-1; cdr3_aa: CASSPTSGGPSYEQYF; cdr3_nt: TGCGCCAGCAGCCCCACTAGCGGGGGGCCCTCCTACGAGCAGTACTTC
clone_size: many; d_call: -; j_call: TRBJ2-7; v_call: TRBV5-1; cdr3_aa: CASSLDRAIYEQYF; cdr3_nt: TGCGCCAGCAGCTTGGACAGGGCCATCTACGAGCAGTACTTC
clone_size: many; d_call: -; j_call: TRBJ2-7; v_call: TRBV20-1; cdr3_aa: CSAIDSRPDEQYF; cdr3_nt: TGCAGTGCTATAGACAGTCGGCCGGACGAGCAGTACTTC
clone_size: many; d_call: -; j_call: TRBJ1-3; v_call: TRBV6-5; cdr3_aa: CASSRGMSSGNTIYF; cdr3_nt: TGTGCCAGCAGCCGAGGGATGAGCTCTGGAAACACCATATATTTT
clone_size: -; d_call: TRBD2; j_call: TRBJ2-7; v_call: TRBV3-1; cdr3_aa: CASSQGLAGARSEQYF; cdr3_nt: TGTGCCAGCAGCCAGGGCCTAGCGGGGGCCCGCTCCGAGCAGTACTTC
clone_size: many; d_call: -; j_call: TRBJ1-1; v_call: TRBV18; cdr3_aa: CASSPRGGSNTEAFF; cdr3_nt: TGTGCCAGCTCACCGCGAGGAGGCTCGAACACTGAAGCTTTCTTT
clone_size: -; d_call: -; j_call: TRBJ2-3; v_call: TRBV6-8; cdr3_aa: CASSSHTTDTQYF; cdr3_nt: TGTGCCAGCAGTTCCCATACCACAGATACGCAGTATTTT
clone_size: many; d_call: -; j_call: TRBJ1-5; v_call: TRBV3-1; cdr3_aa: CASSPNQGRNQPQHF; cdr3_nt: TGTGCCAGCAGTCCTAACCAGGGTAGGAATCAGCCCCAGCATTTT
clone_size: many; d_call: TRBD1; j_call: TRBJ2-3; v_call: TRBV6-4; cdr3_aa: CASSRQGEGDTQYF; cdr3_nt: TGTGCCAGCAGTCGACAGGGCGAGGGAGATACGCAGTATTTT
clone_size: many; d_call: TRBD1; j_call: TRBJ2-3; v_call: TRBV9; cdr3_aa: CASAYSRDRGTDTQYF; cdr3_nt: TGTGCCAGCGCGTACTCACGGGACAGGGGAACAGATACGCAGTATTTT
clone_size: many; d_call: -; j_call: TRBJ1-3; v_call: TRBV7-9; cdr3_aa: CATESGPAGKSGNTIYF; cdr3_nt: TGTGCCACCGAAAGCGGACCGGCAGGAAAATCTGGAAACACCATATATTTT
clone_size: many; d_call: TRBD2; j_call: TRBJ2-5; v_call: TRBV11-2; cdr3_aa: CASSSPSGGGQETQYF; cdr3_nt: TGTGCCAGCAGCTCGCCCAGCGGGGGGGGCCAAGAGACCCAGTACTTC
clone_size: many; d_call: -; j_call: TRBJ2-1; v_call: TRBV5-1; cdr3_aa: CASSLSRSREQFF; cdr3_nt: TGCGCCAGCAGCTTGTCCAGGTCCCGGGAGCAGTTCTTC
clone_size: many; d_call: TRBD1; j_call: TRBJ2-3; v_call: TRBV12-3/TRBV12-4; cdr3_aa: CASSLLGTANTDTQYF; cdr3_nt: TGTGCCAGCAGCCTCCTCGGGACAGCAAACACAGATACGCAGTATTTT
clone_size: -; d_call: -; j_call: TRBJ1-6; v_call: TRBV7-2; cdr3_aa: CATSGGPEGSPLHF; cdr3_nt: TGTGCCACCTCTGGCGGGCCAGAGGGTTCACCCCTCCACTTT
clone_size: many; d_call: -; j_call: TRBJ1-1; v_call: TRBV5-1; cdr3_aa: CASSLGYENTEAFF; cdr3_nt: TGCGCCAGCAGCTTGGGGTACGAGAACACTGAAGCTTTCTTT
clone_size: many; d_call: -; j_call: TRBJ1-5; v_call: TRBV11-2; cdr3_aa: CASSQGGPQHF; cdr3_nt: TGTGCCAGCAGCCAAGGGGGGCCCCAGCATTTT
clone_size: many; d_call: -; j_call: TRBJ2-3; v_call: TRBV9; cdr3_aa: CASSVRGRDADTQYF; cdr3_nt: TGTGCCAGCAGCGTACGCGGCAGGGACGCAGATACGCAGTATTTT
clone_size: many; d_call: -; j_call: TRBJ1-1; v_call: TRBV30; cdr3_aa: CAWRWNTEAFF; cdr3_nt: TGTGCCTGGAGATGGAACACTGAAGCTTTCTTT
clone_size: once; d_call: -; j_call: TRBJ2-1; v_call: TRBV6-2/TRBV6-3; cdr3_aa: CASNPPGSYNEQFF; cdr3_nt: TGTGCCAGCAACCCCCCGGGGTCCTACAATGAGCAGTTCTTC
clone_size: many; d_call: -; j_call: TRBJ2-5; v_call: TRBV7-2; cdr3_aa: CASSAGARSPGETQYF; cdr3_nt: TGTGCCAGCAGCGCTGGGGCCAGGAGTCCCGGAGAGACCCAGTACTTC
clone_size: many; d_call: -; j_call: TRBJ2-4; v_call: TRBV12-3/TRBV12-4; cdr3_aa: CASSYRDGSKDIQYF; cdr3_nt: TGTGCCAGCAGTTATAGGGACGGAAGTAAGGACATTCAGTACTTC
clone_size: many; d_call: TRBD1; j_call: TRBJ1-2; v_call: TRBV6-6; cdr3_aa: CASSTGQGVRYTF; cdr3_nt: TGTGCCAGCAGTACCGGACAGGGGGTTCGCTACACCTTC
clone_size: many; d_call: -; j_call: TRBJ2-2; v_call: TRBV7-2; cdr3_aa: CASSPGPVGELFF; cdr3_nt: TGTGCCAGCAGTCCGGGACCTGTCGGGGAGCTGTTTTTT
clone_size: -; d_call: -; j_call: TRBJ2-3; v_call: TRBV20-1; cdr3_aa: CSARGYGRQDTQYF; cdr3_nt: TGCAGTGCTAGGGGGTACGGCCGACAGGATACGCAGTATTTT
clone_size: many; d_call: TRBD2; j_call: TRBJ2-2; v_call: TRBV5-1; cdr3_aa: CASSIAGNTGELFF; cdr3_nt: TGCGCCAGCAGCATAGCGGGGAACACCGGGGAGCTGTTTTTT
clone_size: many; d_call: -; j_call: TRBJ2-1; v_call: TRBV7-3; cdr3_aa: CASSLTRGGRDNEQFF; cdr3_nt: TGTGCCAGCAGCTTAACGCGAGGGGGGCGGGACAATGAGCAGTTCTTC